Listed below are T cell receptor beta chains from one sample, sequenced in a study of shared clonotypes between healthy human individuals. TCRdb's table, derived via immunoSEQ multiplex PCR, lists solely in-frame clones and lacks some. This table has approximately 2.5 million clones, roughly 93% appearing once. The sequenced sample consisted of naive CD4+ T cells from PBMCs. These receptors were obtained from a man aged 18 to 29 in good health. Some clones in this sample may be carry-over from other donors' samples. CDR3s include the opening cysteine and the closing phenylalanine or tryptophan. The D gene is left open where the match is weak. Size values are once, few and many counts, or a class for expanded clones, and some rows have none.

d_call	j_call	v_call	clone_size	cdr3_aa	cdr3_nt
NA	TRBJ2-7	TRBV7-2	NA	CASSLRTAEQYF	TGTGCCAGCAGCCTGAGGACAGCCGAGCAGTACTTC
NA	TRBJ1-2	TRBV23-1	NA	CASSQSTGGASNYGYTF	TGCGCCAGCAGTCAATCGACAGGAGGAGCATCTAACTATGGCTACACCTTC
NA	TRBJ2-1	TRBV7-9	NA	CASGREHEQFF	TGTGCCAGCGGCCGTGAGCATGAGCAGTTCTTC
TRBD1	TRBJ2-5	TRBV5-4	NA	CASRQGRSETQYF	TGTGCCAGCAGACAGGGGCGATCGGAGACCCAGTACTTC
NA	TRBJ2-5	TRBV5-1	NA	CASSFLGFEGTQYF	TGCGCCAGCAGCTTTTTGGGATTTGAGGGGACCCAGTACTTC
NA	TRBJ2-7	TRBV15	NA	CATSRDEGTYEQYF	TGTGCCACCAGCAGAGATGAAGGCACCTACGAGCAGTACTTC
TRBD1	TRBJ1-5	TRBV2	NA	CASSRQGVSNQPQHF	TGTGCCAGCAGTCGACAGGGGGTAAGCAATCAGCCCCAGCATTTT
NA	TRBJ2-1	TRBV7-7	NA	CASSTALVNEQFF	TGTGCCAGCAGCACCGCCTTAGTGAATGAGCAGTTCTTC
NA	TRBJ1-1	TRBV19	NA	CASSMQEGQRAFF	TGTGCCAGTAGTATGCAGGAGGGCCAGAGGGCTTTCTTT
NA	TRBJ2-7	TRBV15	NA	CATSSWDYGSYEQYF	TGTGCCACCAGCAGTTGGGATTACGGGAGTTACGAGCAGTACTTC
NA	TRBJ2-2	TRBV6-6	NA	CASSYPVTGELFF	TGTGCCAGCAGTTACCCAGTAACCGGGGAGCTGTTTTTT
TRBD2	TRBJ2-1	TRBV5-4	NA	CASSFTAGGNEQFF	TGTGCCAGCAGCTTTACAGCGGGAGGGAATGAGCAGTTCTTC
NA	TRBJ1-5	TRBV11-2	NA	CASSLSLNQPQHF	TGTGCCAGCAGCTTATCCCTCAATCAGCCCCAGCATTTT
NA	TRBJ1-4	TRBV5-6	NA	CASSLGLGATNEKLFF	TGTGCCAGCAGCTTGGGTCTGGGCGCCACTAATGAAAAACTGTTTTTT
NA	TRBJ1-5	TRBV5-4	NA	CASSLERGQPQHF	TGTGCCAGCAGCTTGGAAAGGGGCCAGCCCCAGCATTTT
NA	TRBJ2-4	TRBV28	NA	CASSYPSGQNIQYF	TGTGCCAGCAGTTACCCTAGTGGGCAAAACATTCAGTACTTC
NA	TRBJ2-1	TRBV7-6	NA	CASSLDWGPIEVHGGNRNEQFF	TGTGCCAGCAGCTTAGACTGGGGCCCAATCGAGGTACACGGGGGCAACCGAAATGAGCAGTTCTTC
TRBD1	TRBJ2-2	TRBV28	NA	CASSPRTRQGKPTYTGELFF	TGTGCCAGCAGTCCCAGGACACGACAGGGAAAACCAACCTACACCGGGGAGCTGTTTTTT
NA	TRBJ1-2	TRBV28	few	CASSLPGNYGYTF	TGTGCCAGCAGTTTGCCAGGGAACTATGGCTACACCTTC
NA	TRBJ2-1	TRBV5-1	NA	CASSLQSQIGNEQFF	TGCGCCAGCAGCTTGCAGAGTCAAATAGGGAATGAGCAGTTCTTC
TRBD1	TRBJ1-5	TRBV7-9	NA	CASSWGQENQPQHF	TGTGCCAGCAGCTGGGGACAGGAGAATCAGCCCCAGCATTTT
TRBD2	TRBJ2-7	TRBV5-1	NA	CASSAKTGLMRIEQYF	TGCGCCAGCAGCGCCAAAACGGGACTAATGAGGATCGAGCAGTACTTC
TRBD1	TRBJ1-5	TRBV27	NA	CASSPGDRYQPQHF	TGTGCCAGCAGTCCCGGGGACAGGTATCAGCCCCAGCATTTT
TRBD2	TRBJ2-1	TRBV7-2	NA	CASSPWLAGAREQFF	TGTGCCAGCAGCCCCTGGCTGGCGGGAGCACGGGAGCAGTTCTTC
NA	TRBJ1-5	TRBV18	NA	CASSGQGSNQPQHF	TGTGCCAGCTCAGGCCAGGGGAGCAATCAGCCCCAGCATTTT
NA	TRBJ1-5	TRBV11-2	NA	CASSLGGISNQPQHF	TGTGCCAGCAGCTTAGGAGGGATTAGCAATCAGCCCCAGCATTTT
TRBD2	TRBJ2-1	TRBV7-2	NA	CASSSSREGHNEQFF	TGTGCCAGCAGCTCATCGCGGGAGGGGCACAATGAGCAGTTCTTC
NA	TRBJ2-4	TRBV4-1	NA	CASSQTGSRPKNIQYF	TGCGCCAGCAGCCAAACAGGGTCCCGACCAAAAAACATTCAGTACTTC
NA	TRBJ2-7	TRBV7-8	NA	CASSFTGVTYEQYF	TGTGCCAGCAGCTTCACCGGGGTCACCTACGAGCAGTACTTC
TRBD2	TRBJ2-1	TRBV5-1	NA	CASTPGLAGVGYDEQFF	TGCGCCAGCACCCCGGGACTAGCGGGAGTGGGTTACGATGAGCAGTTCTTC
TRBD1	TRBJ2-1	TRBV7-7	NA	CASSLAGGTTYNEQFF	TGTGCCAGCAGCTTAGCAGGGGGCACGACCTACAATGAGCAGTTCTTC